This TCR beta chain was identified in a study of cytomegalovirus exposure and HLA in healthy donors (dated by TCRdb to about 2017). In the study overall: An earlier analysis of several hundred of the donors reported about 300 Gb of sequence data and 117 million unique TCR beta sequences obtained from roughly 180 million T cells. A later genetic analysis took genome-wide SNP genotypes for about 60% of the roughly 670 donors and used that subset as a discovery cohort. The number of typed donors differed by locus: about 620-640 for A, B, C, DRB1 and DQB1; some 500 for DQA1; some 590 for DPA1; and 400 to 480 for DPB1. High-throughput TCR immunosequencing, statistical association of individual TCRs with disease status, and machine learning were combined to predict cytomegalovirus infection status. Rather than drawing on any new phenotypic data, the later analysis identified candidate immune exposures from TCR beta sequences and the way those sequences occurred across donors. Class I and class II HLA loci were covered by the typing at four-digit resolution. To decide whether each TCR beta V gene segment behaved as functional or pseudogenic, an earlier analysis of fewer than 750 of the donors relied on high-throughput TCR beta sequencing. The genetic ancestry cluster associated with self-reported Caucasian donors included about four fifths of the 350 to 500 genotyped donors. Every discovery cohort repertoire had been produced on one sequencing platform. The aim of the study was to test whether cataloging public T cell receptors could identify signatures of past pathogen exposure. Alongside the repertoire data, information on donor age, sex, ethnicity and CMV serostatus was compiled. The study used immunosequencing to profile the T cell repertoires of some 600 subjects and linked those repertoires to cytomegalovirus serostatus. To study patterns of TCR occurrence, a later analysis re-analyzed previously published TCR beta repertoires from more than 550 donors and added high-resolution HLA genotyping. About 5 DR-DQ haplotypes were handled as single units for association and clustering, since linkage in the cohort was strong. On average, roughly 250,000 unique TCR beta nucleotide sequences were sequenced per donor among some 420 genotyped donors of the cohort, with around 19% of those sequences being non-productive. An early release that covered some 630 HLA-typed donors contained approximately 320 gigabases of sequencing data and 65 million to 100 million unique TCR sequences. Besides the first cohort of approximately 710 subjects, a separate validation cohort made up of around 120 different subjects was used. Beyond this particular receptor, the publication reports: According to a later analysis, TCR association rates differed among HLA loci, with DRB1 alleles showing the most associated TCRs and HLA-C alleles showing the fewest. Strong co-occurrence of HLA alleles, especially DR and DQ, made assigning TCR associations to individual alleles difficult. A further reported finding was that TCR beta sequences accurately predicted the HLA-A and HLA-B alleles for most subjects in the first cohort. In a later analysis, HLA-associated TCR beta chains were found to be more clonally expanded and to have lower generation probabilities than equally common non-associated chains. Correlated functional status among segregating V segments might reflect linkage disequilibrium, but an unknown experimental factor could not be ruled out. HLA typing was unavailable for some donors at each locus, so association tests used only the typed subset. A group of highly shared sequence variants was considered likely to be a technical artifact of the sequencing pipeline. The classifier was reported to diagnose cytomegalovirus status with high specificity and sensitivity in both the original cohort and the validation cohort. An association between a missense DCLRE1C variant and V-gene and J-gene trimming of TCR beta chains was found in a later genetic analysis and replicated in an independent cohort. A total of roughly 160 TCR beta chains were listed by the study as associated with cytomegalovirus. While some public TCRs were present in many individuals, most TCR sequences turned up only very rarely across donors. Only TCR beta chains were sequenced in this cohort, and the absence of alpha or paired-chain data limited detectable features. A few of the identified cytomegalovirus-associated TCR beta chains were confirmed in vitro to be specific for cytomegalovirus antigens. Some IMGT-functional V segments, including TRBV6-2 and TRBV6-3, could not be told apart with the 87-base-pair reads, so those segments were excluded. Most CMV-associated TCR beta chains appeared to be HLA-restricted in a later analysis, and the HLA associations seemed to be driven largely by CMV exposure. Immune exposure information for the cohort was limited to CMV serostatus. Compared with the 666-donor mean, donors in an Asian-associated ancestry cluster had fewer N-insertions in productive TCRs, according to a later genetic analysis. Because counts were too low, roughly 16 rarely observed V segments, including chromosome 9 orphons, were excluded from the earlier analysis of 500 to 700 of the donors. Several of the top co-occurrence clusters appeared to be linked to parvovirus B19, influenza, CMV and Epstein-Barr virus, according to a later analysis. Presence/absence analyses assumed roughly uniform sequencing depth across donors, an assumption that may not hold. The authors suggested that the approach could potentially be extended to other disease states and immunological phenotypes. At a false discovery rate of 0.05, a later analysis linked about 16,000 TCR beta sequences to specific HLA alleles. An earlier analysis of some 560 of the donors showed that most TCR beta V segments appeared in productive rearrangements either about 87% or about 30% of the time, which broadly matched IMGT annotations.

As to this clone: Its binding antigen is unknown. No quality values exist for individual bases; no much larger clone is one base distant.

Library prep was done by the immunoSEQ multiplex PCR assay. For the multiplex PCR, a mixture combining 60 forward primers for TCR Vbeta segments and 13 reverse primers for TCR Jbeta segments was used. A multiplex PCR assay on genomic DNA amplified the CDR3 region of rearranged TCR beta genes. On the Illumina HiSeq System, the amplified TCR beta libraries were sequenced as 87-base-pair reads. Under the source paper's analysis protocol: A later analysis counted about 80 million unique TCR beta chains across the 550 to 750 repertoires, and roughly 9.9 million of these chains were shared by at least two donors. Raw reads were error-corrected and collapsed into unique sequences with a nearest-neighbor algorithm that merged closely related sequences to remove PCR and sequencing errors. Alignment of CDR3 sequences to IMGT reference sequences was used to assign V, D and J gene segments. For a sequence to be retained, at least a six-nucleotide match to both a V gene segment and a J gene segment was required. Rearrangements were called productive when the CDR3 lacked stop codons and stayed in frame with V and J; all others were non-productive. CDR3 was defined according to IMGT convention as the region running from the second conserved V-encoded cysteine to the conserved J-encoded phenylalanine. The earlier analysis of some 600 of the donors excluded sequences that lacked an unambiguous match to a single V gene segment. An earlier analysis of approximately 590 of the donors classified V segments as functional when productive rearrangements were above 56.7% and as segregating when the standard deviation between donors was above 5%. A statistical classification framework was built to diagnose cytomegalovirus status from the catalog of TCR beta chain sequences. In a later analysis, V and J genes were assigned by comparing TCR nucleotide sequences against IMGT/GENE-DB human TR gene sequences. Using the TCRdist pipeline, a later analysis assigned CDR3 sequences along with most-parsimonious VDJ recombination scenarios. In a later analysis, every TCR beta chain was defined by the combination of its CDR3 amino acid sequence and its V-gene family, and reads without a unique V-gene family were dropped. As a way to deal with suspected cross-contamination and a sequencing artifact, a later analysis dropped hundreds of nucleotide sequences that were highly shared and had low generation probability. In a later analysis, a clonal expansion index for each public chain was calculated from normalized within-repertoire ranks of inferred template counts. Generation probabilities in a later analysis came from a VDJ recombination model fitted to out-of-frame rearrangements, and those results were checked against IGoR. In a later analysis, TCR-TCR, TCR-HLA and TCR-CMV co-occurrence was scored with hypergeometric tests, and a repertoire-size bias correction was applied to TCR pairs. False discovery rates were estimated in a later analysis by permuting HLA or CMV assignments 20 times. In a later analysis, co-occurring TCRs were grouped using DBSCAN, with TCRdist sequence similarity added in when clustering inside HLA-allele-positive subsets. Co-occurrence clustering excluded repertoires with fewer than 30,000 or more than 120,000 public chains, plus five with anomalous nucleotide sharing. TCRdb carries this immuneACCESS record with in-frame sequences only. Its versions omit some clonotypes, under half of them owing to an unresolved V gene in the studies checked, with the rest unexplained. The V and J calls and clone size come from that table; D and trimming were worked out from the DNA. The sample table lists under 200,000 clones, roughly 85% of them with a count of one. The top ten hold more than 13% of the sample.

Clipping removes 6 bases from V and 9 bases from J, with 4 as the unmatched junction base count. Spanning cysteine to phenylalanine, the CDR3 consists of 12 amino acids. CDR3 DNA only is kept here, 36 bases in frame from base 1. CDR1 and CDR2, per the germline V gene, are MNHEY and SVGAGI. The cohort comprised fewer than 700 healthy bone marrow donors. All cohort members were sampled while nominally healthy, although unrecorded immune exposures were likely present. The donor was CMV seropositive and belonged to the group of about 290 seropositive cohort members. A peripheral blood sample was provided by each donor, and peripheral blood mononuclear cells were used for TCR beta sequencing. The Qiagen DNeasy Blood Extraction Kit was used to extract genomic DNA from the blood cell samples.

The clonotype comes from a man in his fifties in good health and CMV-seropositive. Specimen: PBMCs. The V and J genes are TRBV6-5 and TRBJ2-1; 8 bases in between match TRBD1. The CDR3 here reads CASSSTGGEQFF. The nucleotides are TGTGCCAGCAGCTCTACAGGGGGTGAGCAGTTCTTC.